Each of the 11 T cell receptor beta chains below was sequenced from the same sample in a study of blood T cell repertoires in COVID-19. Here immunoSEQ multiplex PCR was the method, and the copy in TCRdb shows in-frame clones only, minus some. Of 200,000 to 250,000 clones in the sample, 85% to 90% were seen once. The material sequenced was peripheral blood. Source of these receptors: a woman aged 60-75 years with acute or convalescent COVID-19.

The chain is built from TRBV30 and TRBJ1-5; 7 bases align to TRBD1. The V and J ends lost 0 bases and 3 bases, in that order; junction bases with no gene match: 5. CDR1 is GTSNPN and CDR2 is SVGIG in the germline V gene (reference sequence). The CDR3 is 15 amino acids. The CDR3 region is CAWSVQGIFNQPQHF. The CDR3 nucleotides read TGTGCCTGGAGTGTACAGGGGATATTCAATCAGCCCCAGCATTTT.

The table lists this clone with a count of one. This sequence joins TRBV27 and TRBJ2-5, with 9 bases identical to TRBD2. Trimming removed 3 bases from V and 6 bases from J; junction bases left unmatched: 11. Germline CDR1 MNHEY, CDR2 SMNVEV (reference sequence). The CDR3 sequence is 16 residues long. CDR3 nucleotides: TGTGCCAGCAGTTTGACCAGGGCGGGGGGGCTAAAGACCCAGTACTTC. Translating it yields CASSLTRAGGLKTQYF.

This chain joins TRBV28 and TRBJ1-1; unclear D gene. The CDR3 is made up of 12 amino acids. Germline V lookup: CDR1 MDHEN, CDR2 SYDVKM. Trimming cost V 3 bases and J 4 bases, with 6 bases left between them. The chain's CDR3 is CASSFLVTEAFF. In nucleotides, the CDR3 is TGTGCCAGCAGTTTCCTAGTCACTGAAGCTTTCTTT.

V and J are TRBV5-1 and TRBJ2-2; 7 bases line up with TRBD1. The CDR3 covers 16 residues. The junction had 12 bases not matched to a gene; V was cut back by 4 bases and J by 6 bases. In germline, CDR1 is SGHRS, CDR2 YFSETQ. The CDR3 protein is CASSVREDRTSGELFF. For the CDR3, the DNA is TGCGCCAGCAGCGTCCGAGAGGACAGGACTTCCGGGGAGCTGTTTTTT.

This clone has just a few counts. CDR3 sequence (DNA): TGTGCCAGTAGATCACCGAGCGTGAACTATGGCTACACCTTC. This sequence encodes CASRSPSVNYGYTF. The chain combines TRBV19 with TRBJ1-2; D gene uncertain. CDR3 length equals 14 residues. Germline values: CDR1 LNHDA, CDR2 SQIVND (reference sequence). V shed 6 bases and J shed 2 bases, with 13 bases lying between them.

This chain connects TRBV7-9 to TRBJ2-2; possible D gene TRBD1, 5 bases. V gave up 0 bases and J gave up 6 bases, with 8 bases separating them. This CDR3 region has 14 residues. From germline, CDR1 is SEHNR and CDR2 FQNEAQ (reference sequence). DNA for the CDR3: TGTGCCAGCAGCTTAGCCAGGGTTGCCGGGGAGCTGTTTTTT. This sequence encodes CASSLARVAGELFF.

The J gene is TRBJ1-1, the V gene TRBV28; D is possibly TRBD1 (6 bases). Germline values: CDR1 MDHEN, CDR2 SYDVKM. The CDR3 spans 15 residues. The ends were cut back, 5 bases at V and 1 base at J, with 14 bases in the middle. Here the CDR3 reads CASSPYTGSNTEAFF. In nucleotides, the CDR3 is TGTGCCAGCAGTCCTTACACAGGGTCGAACACTGAAGCTTTCTTT.

The DNA for the CDR3 is TGTGCCTGGAGGACTACGCAGATCACAGATACGCAGTATTTT. This codes for CAWRTTQITDTQYF. The chain carries TRBV30 and TRBJ2-3; D is possibly TRBD2 (5 bases). This CDR3 has 14 residues. Trimming cost V 3 bases and J 2 bases, with 12 bases left between them. The germline gives CDR1 GTSNPN, CDR2 SVGIG (reference sequence).

The J gene is TRBJ2-7, the V gene TRBV7-8; D perhaps matches TRBD1 (5 bases). Deletions cut 2 bases from V and 3 bases from J, with 5 bases between. This CDR3 region has 12 residues. Germline-derived CDR1 and CDR2 are SGHVS and FQNEAQ. DNA of the CDR3: TGTGCCAGCAGCTTACAGGGCTACGAGCAGTACTTC. Translation: CASSLQGYEQYF. Looking up the rest from reference TRBV7-8 and TRBJ2-7 gives the full variable domain: GAGVSQSPRYKVAKRGQDVALRCDPISGHVSLFWYQQALGQGPEFLTYFQNEAQLDKSGLPSDRFFAERPEGSVSTLKIQRTQQEDSAVYLCASSLQGYEQYFGPGTRLTVT.

The V gene is TRBV19, the J gene TRBJ1-5; TRBD1 is a possible D gene (6 bases). The ends were cut back, 3 bases at V and 5 bases at J, with 11 bases in the middle. This CDR3 contains 14 residues. Germline V gives CDR1 LNHDA, CDR2 SQIVND (reference sequence). CDR3 nucleotides: TGTGCCAGTAGTATCGACAGGCTCCATCAGCCCCAGCATTTT. Residues: CASSIDRLHQPQHF.

The chain uses TRBV19 and TRBJ2-5, with 12 bases identical to TRBD2. The CDR3 spans 16 residues. With 6 bases clipped from V and 4 bases from J, the junction kept 9 bases outside the gene matches. Per germline, CDR1 LNHDA and CDR2 SQIVND (reference sequence). The CDR3: CASRTLLAGGGETQYF. CDR3 in DNA: TGTGCCAGTAGAACCCTACTAGCGGGAGGTGGAGAGACCCAGTACTTC.